The entry that follows covers one T cell receptor beta chain sequence. The data are from a study of blood T cell repertoires in COVID-19. Study at large: Researchers got acute and convalescent COVID-19 samples from the United States, Italy and Spain. PBMCs, B-cell-depleted T cells, or T cells were the source of the cDNA or gDNA that made up the material.

Data came from immunoSEQ multiplex PCR; TCRdb stores just in-frame clones and leaves some out. The table has around 72,000 clones, 87% seen once. The CDR3 runs 14 residues. Trimming took off 0 bases at V and 0 bases at J, with 7 bases between the two ends. CDR1 SGHNT and CDR2 YYREEE come from the germline V gene (reference sequence). This clonotype was obtained from a woman aged 45-60 years with acute or convalescent COVID-19. Source material: peripheral blood. V and J are TRBV5-4 and TRBJ2-7; D is possibly TRBD1 (5 bases). The CDR3: CASSLVDSSYEQYF. The DNA of the CDR3 is TGTGCCAGCAGCTTGGTAGACAGCTCCTACGAGCAGTACTTC.